This section outlines one TCR beta chain sequence together with its context. No antigen is known for it. These data belong to a study of CD8+ T cells in alopecia areata. Notes on the study in general: Higher clonality and more expanded CD8+ clones appeared in lesional than normal scalp.

Indicated treatment: oral pan-JAK inhibitor, 5-10 mg twice daily. Peripheral blood and lesional scalp punch biopsies were taken from alopecia areata patients. The CDR3 extends over 10 amino acids. V was pared by 6 bases and J by 8 bases, with 10 bases between. Looked up from germline, CDR1 is SQVTM and CDR2 is ANQGSEA. It was cDNA, reverse transcribed from extracted RNA, that served as the sequencing template. The data were produced by immunoSEQ multiplex PCR, yet TCRdb's version contains in-frame clones alone and is incomplete. The profile shows fewer than 250,000 clones, roughly three fifths of them singletons.

The receptor's source is a human donor with alopecia areata. The material sequenced was CD4+ T cells sorted from blood, taken at week 4, from a patient treated with tofacitinib. The V and J genes are TRBV29-1 and TRBJ1-2; D unresolved. The CDR3 is CSVGPQGYTF. The CDR3 coding sequence is TGCAGCGTCGGCCCCCAAGGCTACACCTTC.